The clone carrying this T cell receptor beta chain was seen at least ten times. Its target is not known. Found in a library prepared for alpha chains, this beta chain is an off-target read, and its abundance has little meaning. Germline values: CDR1 MNHEY, CDR2 SVGAGI. V was cut by 0 bases and J by 6 bases, with 10 bases left in between. The CDR3 has 14 amino acids. Every individual TCR cDNA molecule carried its own unique molecular identifier, which allowed correction of PCR and sequencing errors. TCRdb used MiXCR to reprocess the 5' RACE reads, holding one entry per CDR3 protein. The sample has more than 15,000 distinct CDR3 sequences, 6.2% seen once. The record originates from a study of spatial heterogeneity in lung cancer. Study summary: Strong correlation linked TCR transcript counts in tumor regions to a T cell module score derived from matched bulk RNA-seq. The study's findings and limits: Expanded intratumoral alpha and beta TCR counts tracked tumor mutation counts.

The time point is: sample taken at primary tumor resection. Donors were roughly 70 untreated early-stage non-small cell lung cancer patients. The authors sequenced whole RNA from tumor, nontumor lung or frozen PBMC without sorting. V is TRBV6-5 and J is TRBJ2-3; D is ambiguous. The sequence was collected from a male donor with early-stage non-small cell lung cancer. The starting material was lung tumor tissue, obtained at surgery. The CDR3, as DNA: TGTGCCAGCAGTTACTCTAAACGTTGGGATACGCAGTATTTT. Translating gives CASSYSKRWDTQYF.